Below are 14 T cell receptor beta chains sequenced from a single sample in a study of blood T cell repertoires in COVID-19. Sequenced by immunoSEQ multiplex PCR; TCRdb stores in-frame clones only, minus some. Seen here are about 90,000 clones, about 82% observed once, and the top ten hold around 3.3%. Sequences were obtained from peripheral blood. Receptor source: a man aged 50-59 years with acute or convalescent COVID-19.

This chain links TRBV29-1 with TRBJ2-2, with D possibly TRBD1 on 6 matching bases. The V end was cut by 7 bases, the J end by 0 bases, with 15 bases between. Germline assignment: CDR1 SQVTM and CDR2 ANQGSEA. CDR3 length equals 15 residues. This CDR3 reads CSAYRQATNTGELFF. DNA of the CDR3: TGCAGCGCCTATAGACAGGCGACGAACACCGGGGAGCTGTTTTTT.

The rearrangement uses TRBV9 and TRBJ1-1; 9 bases match TRBD1. This CDR3 region has 16 residues. Germline-derived CDR1 and CDR2 are SGDLS and YYNGEE. V lost 1 base, J lost 0 bases, and 4 bases stayed unmatched. CDR3 DNA: TGTGCCAGCAGCGTAAGGACAGGGGCGGTGAACACTGAAGCTTTCTTT. Translating gives CASSVRTGAVNTEAFF.

The V gene is TRBV28, the J gene TRBJ2-2, with D uncertain. This CDR3 region has 13 residues. CDR1 is MDHEN, CDR2 SYDVKM, per germline. V gave up 7 bases and J gave up 5 bases, with 11 bases separating them. This chain's CDR3 is CASTLPLTGELFF. In nucleotides, the CDR3 is TGTGCCAGCACCTTACCACTTACCGGGGAGCTGTTTTTT. Full variable domain (missing parts from reference TRBV28 and TRBJ2-2): DVKVTQSSRYLVKRTGEKVFLECVQDMDHENMFWYRQDPGLGLRLIYFSYDVKMKEKGDIPEGYSVSREKKERFSLILESASTNQTSMYLCASTLPLTGELFFGEGSRLTVL.

The V gene is TRBV10-3, the J gene TRBJ2-2; tentative D call: TRBD1 (6 bases). Germline loops: CDR1 ENHRY, CDR2 SYGVKD. Trimming stripped 6 bases from V and 6 bases from J, with 11 bases between. The CDR3 contains 13 residues. CDR3 nucleotide sequence: TGTGCCATCAGACTACAGGGCGCCGGGGAGCTGTTTTTT. Protein: CAIRLQGAGELFF.

The V call is TRBV19, the J call TRBJ2-2; TRBD1 matches at 7 bases. The CDR3 covers 14 residues. V lost 7 bases and J lost 1; bases outside the gene matches: 3. From germline, CDR1 is LNHDA and CDR2 SQIVND (reference sequence). The CDR3 loop is CASMRTGNTGELFF. The CDR3 region has the DNA TGTGCCAGTATGCGGACAGGGAACACCGGGGAGCTGTTTTTT.

This clone came up a few times. This rearrangement joins TRBV7-2 to TRBJ1-4, with no clear D. The V and J ends lost 1 base and 4 bases respectively, with 7 bases between them. Germline CDR1 SGHTA, CDR2 FQGNSA. CDR3 length: 14 residues. The CDR3 is CASSLGPSNEKLFF. DNA for the CDR3: TGTGCCAGCAGCTTAGGGCCCAGTAATGAAAAACTGTTTTTT.

The chain combines TRBV6-1 with TRBJ1-1; 8 positions agree with TRBD1. The V and J ends lost 2 bases and 10 bases, in that order; junction bases with no gene match: 9. Germline-derived CDR1 and CDR2 are MNHNS and SASEGT. The CDR3 has 14 amino acids. The CDR3 sequence is CASSEPTGAGRAFF. The CDR3 bases are TGTGCCAGCAGTGAACCGACAGGGGCGGGGAGAGCTTTCTTT.

The chain recombines TRBV5-4 with TRBJ2-7, with D perhaps TRBD1 (6 bases). The germline V gene has CDR1 SGHNT and CDR2 YYREEE (reference sequence). Deletions cut 3 bases from V and 5 bases from J, with 12 bases between. The CDR3 spans 13 residues. Here the CDR3 reads CASSSTGSHEQYF. The CDR3 DNA reads as TGTGCCAGCAGCTCAACAGGGTCCCACGAGCAGTACTTC.

The chain carries TRBV6-6 and TRBJ1-1; weak D call: TRBD1 (6 bases). This CDR3 spans 15 amino acids. Germline values: CDR1 MNHNY, CDR2 SVGAGI (reference sequence). The V gene lost 5 bases and the J gene lost 0 bases, with 13 bases spanning the gap. The CDR3 DNA is TGTGCCAGCAGTCATATGACAGGTTTGAACACTGAAGCTTTCTTT. Its protein is CASSHMTGLNTEAFF.

This clone was picked up a small number of times. The chain uses TRBV27 and TRBJ1-1; TRBD1 aligns across 9 bases. Germline V gene sequence: CDR1 MNHEY, CDR2 SMNVEV (reference sequence). The CDR3 runs to 16 residues. With V trimmed by 3 bases and J by 8 bases, 13 bases remained unmatched. This chain's CDR3 is CASSFGTGLSGSEAFF. In nucleotides, the CDR3 is TGTGCCAGCAGTTTCGGGACAGGGTTATCCGGGTCAGAAGCTTTCTTT.

CDR3 coding DNA: TGTGCCAGCAGTTTCGGGGGGCATTCACCCCTCCACTTT. The encoded protein is CASSFGGHSPLHF. V and J are TRBV28 and TRBJ1-6; D is possibly TRBD1 (6 bases). V lost 3 bases to trimming and J lost 8 bases, with 8 bases between them. CDR3 length: 13 residues. Germline loops: CDR1 MDHEN, CDR2 SYDVKM. The variable domain in full, completed from reference TRBV28 and TRBJ1-6, reads DVKVTQSSRYLVKRTGEKVFLECVQDMDHENMFWYRQDPGLGLRLIYFSYDVKMKEKGDIPEGYSVSREKKERFSLILESASTNQTSMYLCASSFGGHSPLHFGNGTRLTVT.

The chain carries TRBV7-3 and TRBJ2-3; tentatively, D is TRBD2 (7 bases). V was clipped by 4 bases and J by 6 bases, with 14 bases between them. CDR3 length equals 14 residues. Germline values: CDR1 SGHTA, CDR2 FQGTGA. CDR3 loop: CASSSPPGGDTQYF. CDR3 DNA: TGTGCCAGCAGCTCCCCCCCGGGGGGCGATACGCAGTATTTT.

The V call is TRBV2, the J call TRBJ1-4; 7 positions agree with TRBD1. V trimming: 2 bases; J trimming: 5 bases; junction bases outside the gene matches: 2. Germline V gene sequence: CDR1 SNHLY, CDR2 FYNNEI. The CDR3 covers 14 residues. In nucleotides, the CDR3 is TGTGCCAGCAGTGAAACGGGACAGAATGAAAAACTGTTTTTT. Protein sequence: CASSETGQNEKLFF.

The chain carries TRBV19 and TRBJ2-2, with TRBD1 identical over 7 bases. Germline CDR1 is LNHDA and CDR2 is SQIVND (reference sequence). With 3 bases clipped from V and 11 bases from J, the junction kept 3 bases outside the gene matches. The CDR3 consists of 12 residues. CDR3 sequence: CASSITGVELFF. CDR3 coding DNA: TGTGCCAGTAGTATCACAGGGGTAGAGCTGTTTTTT.